The rows below give T cell receptor beta chains drawn from one sample of a study of OX40 agonist ivuxolimab in advanced cancers. Using immunoSEQ multiplex PCR, the repertoire was profiled, and TCRdb retains in-frame clones only, with some absent. The table includes 80,000 or so clones, 85% to 95% detected once. This sample comprised CD4+ or CD8+ T cells sorted from blood, obtained in a trial of the OX40 agonist ivuxolimab. The source is an adult with an advanced solid tumor such as melanoma, head and neck, liver or kidney cancer. Both conserved end residues are part of each CDR3. Fields, in order: clone size, D gene, J gene, V gene, CDR3 DNA, CDR3 protein. A D gene is named only where the DNA matches it firmly. The listing skips clone size in some rows; elsewhere it reads once, few, many or a size class.

. . TRBJ1-5 TRBV4-3 TGCGCCAGCAGCCAAGTGGCCAGGAGCAATCAGCCCCAGCATTTT CASSQVARSNQPQHF
. . TRBJ2-7 TRBV7-6 TGTGCCAGCAGCCTGGACGAACGCCGCGAGCAGTACTTC CASSLDERREQYF
. TRBD2 TRBJ2-1 TRBV5-5 TGTGCCAGCAGCTTAGGGCCTAGCGGGGCCTACAATGAGCAGTTCTTC CASSLGPSGAYNEQFF
. TRBD2 TRBJ2-1 TRBV7-8 TGTGCCAGCACCTCTAAGACTAGCCCGACAAATGAGCAGTTCTTC CASTSKTSPTNEQFF
. . TRBJ2-7 TRBV5-6 TGTGCCAGCAGCTTGGGGCAGGGACATCTAGGCGAGCAGTACTTC CASSLGQGHLGEQYF
. . TRBJ1-2 TRBV13 TGTGCCAGCAGCAGAGCCCGGGACCGCATAATAGGGTATGGCTACACCTTC CASSRARDRIIGYGYTF
. TRBD2 TRBJ2-1 TRBV5-1 TGCGCCAGCAGCACCCTCGGACTAGCGGGGGCGGATGAGCAGTTCTTC CASSTLGLAGADEQFF
. . TRBJ1-5 TRBV5-1 TGCGCCAGCAGCTTGGGGACAGAAGATCAGCCCCAGCATTTT CASSLGTEDQPQHF
. . TRBJ1-1 TRBV6-6 TGTGCCAGCAGCACGACTGGGACTGAAGCTTTCTTT CASSTTGTEAFF
. TRBD2 TRBJ2-2 TRBV27 TGTGCCAGCAGACCCCCGGGAGGTCAGGGTCTCGGGGAGCTGTTTTTT CASRPPGGQGLGELFF
. . TRBJ2-7 TRBV7-2 TGTGCCAGCAGCAAGGAAGTGAGTAGAGGGGGAACACTCTACGAGCAGTACTTC CASSKEVSRGGTLYEQYF
. . TRBJ1-5 TRBV28 TGTGCCAGCAGTCCTGCCCCCGGGATCTATCAGCCCCAGCATTTT CASSPAPGIYQPQHF
. TRBD2 TRBJ2-7 TRBV9 TGTGCCAGCAGCGTAGTTTCTTTGCGGGAGTTCAACGAGCAGTACTTC CASSVVSLREFNEQYF
. TRBD1 TRBJ2-7 TRBV7-2 TGTGCCAGCAGCTACCAGGGGGCCCTTGGCTACGAGCAGTACTTC CASSYQGALGYEQYF
. . TRBJ1-1 TRBV4-2 TGTGCCAGCAGCCAAGATACTAAGGAAAACACTGAAGCTTTCTTT CASSQDTKENTEAFF
. . TRBJ2-3 TRBV29-1 TGCAGCGTTGGTAGCGGAGGGGTAGATACGCAGTATTTT CSVGSGGVDTQYF
. . TRBJ2-7 TRBV7-9 TGTGCCAGCAGGGGAGACTCCGCCTACGAGCAGTACTTC CASRGDSAYEQYF
. TRBD2 TRBJ2-5 TRBV7-8 TGTGCCAGCAGCTTCCAGACTAGCGGGGGGGCAGAGACCCAGTACTTC CASSFQTSGGAETQYF
. . TRBJ1-4 TRBV5-4 TGTGCCAGCAGCTTGGATGGCGACAGATCTACAATTTTT CASSLDGDRSTIF
. . TRBJ2-2 TRBV7-8 TGTGCCAGCACCCTAGCTAGCACCGGGGAGCTGTTTTTT CASTLASTGELFF
. . TRBJ1-3 TRBV6-5 TGTGCCAGCAGCGGACAGTGGGGCTCTGGAAACACCATATATTTT CASSGQWGSGNTIYF
once . TRBJ1-2 TRBV5-1 TGCGCCAGCAGCCCAGAAACAGGGAAAGGTTTTGGCTACACCTTC CASSPETGKGFGYTF
. TRBD2 TRBJ2-5 TRBV5-1 TGCGCCAGCAGCTTGGATCCTAGCGGGAGTGAGACCCAGTACTTC CASSLDPSGSETQYF
once TRBD2 TRBJ2-7 TRBV27 TGTGCCGGTCCTTCTGGCGGGGGGGTTCCCTACGAGCAGTACTTC CAGPSGGGVPYEQYF
few . TRBJ2-6 TRBV18 TGTGCCAGCTCACCAGGGGCCGGTGGGGCCAACGTCCTGACTTTC CASSPGAGGANVLTF
. . TRBJ2-5 TRBV29-1 TGCAGCGTTGTAGTAGGAGGGACGGCCCAGTACTTC CSVVVGGTAQYF
. . TRBJ2-3 TRBV5-4 TGTGCCAGCAGTCAGGGGACTTCAGTCCCAGATACGCAGTATTTT CASSQGTSVPDTQYF
. . TRBJ2-4 TRBV7-2 TGTGCCAGCAGCTCCGCGGGCCAGGGGACGGACATTCAGTACTTC CASSSAGQGTDIQYF
. . TRBJ2-1 TRBV5-1 TGCGCCAGCAGCTTGTTCCTGGCTTACAATGAGCAGTTCTTC CASSLFLAYNEQFF
. TRBD1 TRBJ2-6 TRBV28 TGTGCCAGCAGTTCCTACAGGGGGCCTGGGGCCAACGTCCTGACTTTC CASSSYRGPGANVLTF
. . TRBJ2-5 TRBV7-2 TGTGCCAGCAGCTTAGGAGGGACCCAAGAGACCCAGTACTTC CASSLGGTQETQYF
. TRBD1 TRBJ1-1 TRBV11-2 TGTGCCAGCAGCTCGATACAGGGGGTCGCTGAAGCTTTCTTT CASSSIQGVAEAFF
. . TRBJ1-3 TRBV19 TGTGCCAGTAGTGGGACCGGAGGAAACACCATATATTTT CASSGTGGNTIYF
once . TRBJ2-1 TRBV7-2 TGTGCCAGCAGCGACCCTTTTAGCGATGAGCAGTTCTTC CASSDPFSDEQFF
. TRBD2 TRBJ2-7 TRBV9 TGTGCCAGCAGCGTAGGTACTAGCGGCCTTTTAGAGCAGTACTTC CASSVGTSGLLEQYF
once . TRBJ2-3 TRBV19 TGTGCCAGTAGTACCCGACAGGCTAGCACAGATACGCAGTATTTT CASSTRQASTDTQYF
. . TRBJ2-3 TRBV6-5 TGTGCCAGCAGTGCAGGGGTAGATACGCAGTATTTT CASSAGVDTQYF
. . TRBJ1-2 TRBV19 TGTGCCAGTAGTGCGGGACCGACGACTACTAACTATGGCTACACCTTC CASSAGPTTTNYGYTF
. . TRBJ2-5 TRBV10-3 TGTGCCATCCGGAGGGGGGATCAAGAGACCCAGTACTTC CAIRRGDQETQYF
. . TRBJ2-7 TRBV5-4 TGTGCCAGCAGCAGCGACCGGAGCCCAAGGGAGCAGTACTTC CASSSDRSPREQYF
. . TRBJ1-2 TRBV28 TGTGCCAGCAGACTGTCGGGGTTTGATGGCTACACCTTC CASRLSGFDGYTF
. TRBD1 TRBJ2-3 TRBV6-6 TGTGCCAGCAGTTACACGGGACAGGGAAGATATACGCAGTATTTT CASSYTGQGRYTQYF
. TRBD1 TRBJ1-2 TRBV4-1 TGCGCCAGCAGCCAGTTGACAGGGAAAAACTATGGCTACACCTTC CASSQLTGKNYGYTF
. . TRBJ2-7 TRBV7-8 TGTGCCAGCAGCTTAGCGGGAGGCTACGAGCAGTACTTC CASSLAGGYEQYF
. . TRBJ2-6 TRBV5-1 TGCGCCAGCAGCTTGGGGGTCTTCTCTGGGGCCAACGTCCTGACTTTC CASSLGVFSGANVLTF
. . TRBJ1-1 TRBV10-3 TGTGCCATCTCTGGTGCGAACACTGAAGCTTTCTTT CAISGANTEAFF
. TRBD1 TRBJ2-3 TRBV4-3 TGCGCCAGCAGCCCAATGACAGGGGGCGGCACAGATACGCAGTATTTT CASSPMTGGGTDTQYF